Following are 8 T cell receptor beta chains from one sample sequenced in a study of T cell responses to AZD1222 COVID-19 vaccine. Only in-frame clones appear in the TCRdb table, and some are missing; sequencing was by immunoSEQ multiplex PCR. The profile shows under 110,000 clones, roughly 90% of them singletons. Sequenced here: peripheral blood, sampled on day 0 of AZD1222 vaccination. The receptors here all came from an adult in good health.

The genes are TRBV11-2 and TRBJ1-1; D is unclear. The length of the CDR3 is 13 residues. V dropped 5 bases and J dropped 3 bases, with 10 bases sitting between them. Germline CDR1 is SGHAT and CDR2 is FQNNGV. CDR3 DNA sequence: TGTGCCAGCAGCCCCGGGAGAGACACTGAAGCTTTCTTT. It translates to CASSPGRDTEAFF.

The rearrangement joins TRBV7-3 to TRBJ2-2; no reliable D call. The V end was cut by 4 bases, the J end by 8 bases, with 8 bases between. This CDR3 contains 12 residues. In germline, CDR1 is SGHTA, CDR2 FQGTGA. The CDR3 DNA follows: TGTGCCAGCAGCTCGGTCGGGGGGGAGCTGTTTTTT. Translated: CASSSVGGELFF.

The V and J genes are TRBV6-5 and TRBJ1-2, with 9 bases identical to TRBD1. The ends lost 0 bases at V and 4 bases at J; junction bases unmatched: 3. CDR1 and CDR2 (germline): MNHEY, SVGAGI. This CDR3 has 15 amino acids. The CDR3 loop reads CASSYSETGGYGYTF. In nucleotides, the CDR3 is TGTGCCAGCAGTTACTCGGAGACAGGGGGCTATGGCTACACCTTC.

This rearrangement joins TRBV7-2 to TRBJ1-5; the D is unclear. V was cut by 4 bases and J by 6 bases, with 13 bases left in between. The germline V gene encodes CDR1 SGHTA and CDR2 FQGNSA. The CDR3 runs 14 residues. This CDR3 is CASSSATFSQPQHF. The CDR3 coding sequence is TGTGCCAGCAGCTCAGCTACTTTTAGTCAGCCCCAGCATTTT.

The table lists this clone with a count of one. The rearrangement joins TRBV18 to TRBJ2-1, with 7 bases identical to TRBD1. CDR1 KGHSH and CDR2 LQKENI come from the germline V gene. Unmatched junction bases numbered 2, after V lost 4 bases and J lost 5 bases. The CDR3 length is 13 residues. CDR3 region: CASSRQGNNEQFF. In nucleotides, the CDR3 is TGTGCCAGCTCACGACAGGGCAACAATGAGCAGTTCTTC.

The chain is built from TRBV19 and TRBJ1-4; TRBD1 aligns across 10 bases. The CDR3 sequence is 15 residues long. Germline V gene sequence: CDR1 LNHDA, CDR2 SQIVND (reference sequence). J gave up 8 bases and V 8 bases, and 11 bases lay outside the gene matches. The CDR3: CASRYSGTGVEKLFF. CDR3 in DNA: TGTGCCAGTCGCTATTCCGGGACAGGGGTCGAAAAACTGTTTTTT.

The chain joins TRBV7-2 to TRBJ2-1; 15 bases fit TRBD2. The CDR3 totals 15 residues. The ends lost 5 bases at V and 15 bases at J; junction bases unmatched: 11. CDR1 and CDR2 from the germline V gene are SGHTA and FQGNSA. In DNA, the CDR3 is TGTGCCAGCAGCGCTTCCGGGACTAGCGGGGGGCTATGGTTCTTC. Translated, it gives CASSASGTSGGLWFF.

In its sample, this clone was seen once. The J gene is TRBJ1-4, the V gene TRBV5-5, with 8 nucleotides matching TRBD1. This CDR3 comprises 14 residues. V trimming: 5 bases; J trimming: 3 bases; junction bases outside the gene matches: 3. Germline V gene lookup returns CDR1 SGHKS and CDR2 YYEKEE (reference sequence). The CDR3 sequence is CASREGQANEKLFF. CDR3 nucleotide sequence: TGTGCCAGCAGAGAGGGACAGGCTAATGAAAAACTGTTTTTT.